The T cell receptor (beta chain) described here comes from a study of a mutant IDH1 vaccine in newly diagnosed glioma. Study-level background: Sex among treated patients split about 60% male, 37.5% female; mean age was approximately 40 years.

Time point denoted: week 47, end of study. A 20-mer mutant IDH1 peptide at 300 ug was injected subcutaneously with topical imiquimod. Patients received eight vaccinations in weeks 1, 3, 5, 7, 11, 15, 19, 23. This clone is a singleton in its sample. Its specificity is unknown. This table comes from immunoSEQ multiplex PCR, and its TCRdb copy is limited to in-frame clones, with some not included. The table shows some 32,000 clones, with roughly 89% occurring only once. The CDR3 sequence is 15 residues long. Germline CDR1 is LNHDA and CDR2 is SQIVND (reference sequence). Trimming stripped 0 bases from V and 3 bases from J, with 9 bases between.

The TCR was taken from a man aged 35 to 55 with glioma. The chain has TRBV19 and TRBJ1-5; possible D gene TRBD1, 5 bases. Sequences were derived from PBMCs, sampled from a glioma patient whose treatment included an IDH1 peptide vaccine. The CDR3 bases are TGTGCCAGTAGTATAGATCGGGGGGTCAATCAGCCCCAGCATTTT. Its translation is CASSIDRGVNQPQHF.